This T cell receptor (beta chain) was sequenced for a study of OX40 agonist ivuxolimab in advanced cancers. Study at large: Administration of intravenous ivuxolimab to patients occurred every 2 weeks at 0.01 to 10 mg/kg.

Assay used: immunoSEQ multiplex PCR; TCRdb lists only in-frame clones, some missing. Of 65,000 to 70,000 clones detected, around 86% appear once; the ten largest clones hold over 0.35%. The CDR3 is made up of 18 amino acids. Per the germline V gene, CDR1 is LNHDA and CDR2 is SQIVND (reference sequence). V was pared by 3 bases and J by 5 bases, with 26 bases between. This clonotype was obtained from an adult with an advanced solid tumor such as melanoma, head and neck, liver or kidney cancer. Sample: CD4+ or CD8+ T cells sorted from blood, taken in a trial of the OX40 agonist ivuxolimab. V usage is TRBV19 and J usage is TRBJ2-7; D is perhaps TRBD1 or TRBD2 (5 bases each). In DNA, the CDR3 is TGTGCCAGTAGTATCCTGGGGACCGGGGCCCTACCCTCTAACGAGCAGTACTTC. This gives the protein CASSILGTGALPSNEQYF.